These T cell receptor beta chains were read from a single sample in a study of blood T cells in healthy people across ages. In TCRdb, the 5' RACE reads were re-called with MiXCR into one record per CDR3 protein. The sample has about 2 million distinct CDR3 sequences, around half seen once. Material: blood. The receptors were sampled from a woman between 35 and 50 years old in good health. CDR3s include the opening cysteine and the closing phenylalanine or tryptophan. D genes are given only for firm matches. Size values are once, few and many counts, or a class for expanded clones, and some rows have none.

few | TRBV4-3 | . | CASSQESRGFSSYNEQFF
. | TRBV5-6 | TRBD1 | CASSWKGTGGNTEAFF
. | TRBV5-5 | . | CASSGGTSINYGYTF
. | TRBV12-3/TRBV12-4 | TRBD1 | CASKGAGFYEQYF
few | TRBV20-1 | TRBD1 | CSATLGTGSDTQYF
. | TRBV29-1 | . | CSVRGVGGQPQHF
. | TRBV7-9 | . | CASSLVGGDHEQYF
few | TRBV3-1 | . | CASSQDIQEKFF
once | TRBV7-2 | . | CASTYSGHLYEQYF
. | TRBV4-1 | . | CASSPGTSLSTDTQYF
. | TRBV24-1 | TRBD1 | CATSDPGRTGGEAFF
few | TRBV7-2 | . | CASSKARGRQETQYF
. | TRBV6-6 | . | CASKSFTDTQYF
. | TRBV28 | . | CASRGNRVGGYTF
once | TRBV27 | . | CASTSIGGYTEAFF
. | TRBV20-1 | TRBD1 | CSARGQGKRGGTDTQYF
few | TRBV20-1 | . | CSAEPGGDTQYF
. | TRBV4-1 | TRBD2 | CASSQLIAGVGTDTQYF
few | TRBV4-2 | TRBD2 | CASSHHGTSGGATETQYF
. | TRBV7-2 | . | CASSSSKSGHTEAFF
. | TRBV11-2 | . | CASSTVTSTVSYEQYF
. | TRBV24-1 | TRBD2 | CATSEKGLAGGETQYF
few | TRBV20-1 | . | CSARPPGGPSSYNEQFF
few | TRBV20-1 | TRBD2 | CSAKGTSGVSYNEQFF
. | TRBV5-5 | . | CVSSYRTATSTDTQYF
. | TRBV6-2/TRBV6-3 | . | CASSYSVSGTQYF
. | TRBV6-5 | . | CASSTGGGRPNYGYTF
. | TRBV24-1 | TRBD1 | CATGGQHYNEQFF
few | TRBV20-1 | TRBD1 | CSRDREDYGYTF
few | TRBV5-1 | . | CASSRGYDNEQFF
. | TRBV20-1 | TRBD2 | CSAETRLAYGTQYF
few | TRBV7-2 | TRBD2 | CASSLYSLAGTFSYNEQFF
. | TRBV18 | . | CASSNNRQSGGEQYF
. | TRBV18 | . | CASSLGEGGSGANVLTF
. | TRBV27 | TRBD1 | CASMGTGGLNEQFF
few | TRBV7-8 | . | CASSLVGASPPYEQYF
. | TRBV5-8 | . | CASSLGGLGYGYTF
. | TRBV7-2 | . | CASSSRGSAAPNEKLFF
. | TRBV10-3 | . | CAIGLGYEQYF
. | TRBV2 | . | CASSLLDNLYEQYF
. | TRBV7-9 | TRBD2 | CASSPKTGGNEQFF
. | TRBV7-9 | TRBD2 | CASSHGTSGIHEQFF
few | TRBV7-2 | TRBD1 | CASTPDRGRETQYF
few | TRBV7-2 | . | CASRQSGGGTQYF